Presented here are 30 T cell receptor beta chains from one specimen sequenced in a study of blood T cells in healthy people across ages. A second 7 to 11 cycle PCR used barcoded and J-beta primers. A single record per CDR3 protein comes from TCRdb applying MiXCR to the 5' RACE reads. This table has 350,000 to 450,000 distinct CDR3 sequences, 45% to 65% appearing once. Sample: blood. These receptors originate from a man between 60 and 75 years old in good health.

The genes are TRBV4-3 and TRBJ2-1; 12 bases fit TRBD2. CDR3 length: 17 amino acids. The germline V gene encodes CDR1 LGHNA and CDR2 YSLEER. The trim removed 0 bases at V and 9 bases at J, leaving 9 bases unmatched. DNA for the CDR3: TGCGCCAGCAGCCAAGATCCAATGGGACTAGCGGGTAGTGAGCAGTTCTTC. Protein: CASSQDPMGLAGSEQFF.

Concerning this clonotype itself: The junction does not match germline at one end; this may be a read error. V usage is TRBV4-3 and J usage is TRBJ2-1; 12 positions agree with TRBD2. Germline CDR1 and CDR2: LGHNA and YSLEER. The CDR3 has 18 amino acids. The CDR3 coding sequence is TGCCCCAGCAGCCAGGCTATACCCCTAGCGGGAGGGCCAGGTGAGCAGTTCTTC. Translation gives CPSSQAIPLAGGPGEQFF.

The chain carries TRBV21-1 and TRBJ2-4. The better agreement between TRBJ2-5 and the DNA end casts doubt on the J call. TRBV21-1 is a pseudogene locus. There are 15 residues in the CDR3. The CDR3 sequence: CASSKVLLNPETQYF. CDR3 bases: TGTGCCAGCAGCAAAGTTCTCCTTAATCCAGAGACCCAGTACTTC.

The CDR3 protein is CASSRMGEQYF. CDR3 DNA: TGTGCCAGCAGCCGAATGGGGGAGCAGTACTTC. The chain combines TRBV3-1 with TRBJ2-7; D ambiguous. Germline CDR1 LGHDT, CDR2 YNNKEL (reference sequence). The length of the CDR3 is 11 residues. V was trimmed by 4 bases and J by 7 bases, leaving 8 bases between them.

This clonotype has at least ten counts. V and J are TRBV7-2 and TRBJ1-2; weak D call: TRBD1 (5 bases). The germline CDR1 and CDR2 sequences are SGHTA and FQGNSA. The V end lost 2 bases, the J end lost 4 bases, and 11 bases lay between the germline ends. CDR3 length equals 14 residues. CDR3 in amino acids: CASSLPGRTYGYTF. For the CDR3, the DNA is TGTGCCAGCAGCTTACCGGGACGGACCTATGGCTACACCTTC.

This clonotype was seen only a few times. The V call is TRBV29-1, the J call TRBJ2-5, with D possibly TRBD2 on 6 matching bases. The CDR3 extends over 13 amino acids. V lost 4 bases, J lost 4 bases, and 13 bases lay in between. CDR1 and CDR2 (germline): SQVTM, ANQGSEA. The CDR3 spells CSVGQGGRETQYF. CDR3 bases: TGCAGCGTTGGGCAGGGAGGAAGAGAGACCCAGTACTTC.

The rearrangement joins TRBV4-2 to TRBJ1-5, with TRBD1 matching 9 bases. Losses at the gene ends were 1 base for V and 0 bases for J; bases not matched to a gene: 7. This CDR3 spans 18 amino acids. Germline-derived CDR1 and CDR2 are LGHNA and YNFKEQ. CDR3 region: CASSQGGQGSGSNQPQHF. CDR3 coding DNA: TGTGCCAGCAGCCAAGGGGGACAGGGATCAGGTAGCAATCAGCCCCAGCATTTT.

A few counts support this clonotype. The genes are TRBV20-1 and TRBJ2-1; D perhaps matches TRBD2 (7 bases). Germline V gene lookup returns CDR1 DFQATT and CDR2 SNEGSKA (reference sequence). V was clipped by 5 bases and J by 5 bases, with 19 bases between them. The CDR3 extends over 15 amino acids. CDR3 sequence: CSAFPPSGTNNEQFF. Written as DNA, the CDR3 is TGCAGTGCTTTCCCCCCCAGCGGGACAAACAATGAGCAGTTCTTC.

This chain joins TRBV29-1 and TRBJ1-2; no clear D. There are 13 residues in the CDR3. From germline, CDR1 is SQVTM and CDR2 ANQGSEA. V lost 5 bases and J 0 bases, leaving 10 bases between the germline ends. The CDR3 nucleotides read TGCAGCGTTAGAATTCAGGCTAACTATGGCTACACCTTC. This sequence encodes CSVRIQANYGYTF.

The rearrangement uses TRBV6-2 or TRBV6-3 and TRBJ2-7; 12 bases are shared with TRBD2. The CDR3 length is 16 residues. With 10 bases clipped from V and 2 bases from J, the junction kept 12 bases outside the gene matches. The germline V gene has CDR1 MNHEY and CDR2 SVGEGT. The CDR3 nucleotides read TGTGCCACCCAGCTAGCGGGAGGGCTAGTCCCCTACGAGCAGTACTTC. Translated, it gives CATQLAGGLVPYEQYF.

The CDR3 sequence is CASRYGGPNYGYTF. The DNA of the CDR3 is TGTGCCAGCAGGTACGGGGGCCCAAACTATGGCTACACCTTC. The gene calls are TRBV28 and TRBJ1-2, with a possible D match to TRBD1 (6 bases). Trimming shortened V by 6 bases and J by 2 bases, and 13 bases separated the two germline ends. The germline V gene encodes CDR1 MDHEN and CDR2 SYDVKM. This CDR3 contains 14 residues.

This sequence joins TRBV28 and TRBJ1-1, with TRBD1 as a possible D gene (5 bases). Germline assignment: CDR1 MDHEN and CDR2 SYDVKM. The CDR3 loop spans 15 amino acids. Trimming cost V 6 bases and J 5 bases, with 19 bases left between them. The CDR3 DNA is TGTGCCAGCAGGGCACCAGGGAACGGAAGGACTGAAGCTTTCTTT. Its protein is CASRAPGNGRTEAFF.

V gene TRBV28 combines with J gene TRBJ1-2; D unclear. This CDR3 is built from 12 residues. The V end lost 5 bases, the J end lost 8 bases, and 12 bases lay between the germline ends. Germline V gene lookup returns CDR1 MDHEN and CDR2 SYDVKM. CDR3 sequence reads: CASSPLQGGYTF. In DNA form, the CDR3 reads TGTGCCAGCAGTCCCCTCCAAGGGGGCTACACCTTC.

Only a few counts were recorded for this clonotype. This chain connects TRBV5-1 to TRBJ2-3; no firm D call. With 2 bases removed from V and 0 bases from J, the gap between germline ends came to 10 bases. Looked up from germline, CDR1 is SGHRS and CDR2 is YFSETQ. This CDR3 is built from 15 residues. The CDR3 DNA follows: TGCGCCAGCAGCTTTTTCGGGCCTAGCACAGATACGCAGTATTTT. This codes for CASSFFGPSTDTQYF.

In its sample, this clonotype was seen many times. A clone one base away is much larger, so this may be a read error. The chain combines TRBV2 with TRBJ2-5; D may match TRBD1 or TRBD2 (5 bases each). Trimming stripped 4 bases from V and 11 bases from J, with 23 bases between. The CDR3 is 15 residues long. Germline-derived CDR1 and CDR2 are SNHLY and FYNNEI. The CDR3 coding sequence is TGTGCCAGCAGTGTGGGGGACCTGGGCTCGGATGAGCAGTACTTC. Amino acids: CASSVGDLGSDEQYF.

The chain joins TRBV7-2 to TRBJ1-4; perhaps TRBD1 as D (6 bases). The CDR3 length is 14 residues. The germline V gene has CDR1 SGHTA and CDR2 FQGNSA. Trimming cost V 5 bases and J 10 bases, with 17 bases left between them. The CDR3 DNA reads TGTGCCAGCAGCCAGACAGGAGAGGGGCGAAAACTGTTTTTT. Translated, it gives CASSQTGEGRKLFF.

This clonotype was picked up a small number of times. The chain recombines TRBV14 with TRBJ1-2, with 11 bases that match TRBD1. This CDR3 spans 14 amino acids. Germline V gene data show CDR1 as SGHDN and CDR2 as FVKESK. Germline trimming cut 4 bases from V and 5 bases from J; bases unmatched to any gene: 3. This CDR3 reads CASSPGTGGYGYTF. DNA of the CDR3: TGTGCCAGCAGCCCTGGGACAGGGGGATATGGCTACACCTTC.

A remark on this clonotype: A much larger clone sits a single nucleotide away, making a read error possible. CDR3 residues: CASSLASTGRSYNERFF. CDR3 DNA: TGTGCCAGCAGCTTAGCCTCGACAGGGCGCTCCTACAATGAGCGGTTCTTC. The chain uses TRBV7-8 and TRBJ2-1, with 7 positions matching TRBD1. Germline CDR1 reads SGHVS; CDR2 reads FQNEAQ. The CDR3 totals 17 residues.

The V and J genes are TRBV20-1 and TRBJ2-5; TRBD1 matches at 7 bases. The germline CDR1 and CDR2 sequences are DFQATT and SNEGSKA (reference sequence). V lost 6 bases and J lost 9; bases outside the gene matches: 10. This CDR3 region has 12 residues. The CDR3 is CSANRGQRAQYF. In DNA form, the CDR3 reads TGCAGTGCGAACAGGGGCCAGAGGGCCCAGTACTTC.

The V call is TRBV7-8, the J call TRBJ2-2; TRBD2 matches 7 bases. V trimming: 5 bases; J trimming: 5 bases; junction bases outside the gene matches: 8. CDR3 size: 15 residues. Germline lookup yields CDR1 SGHVS and CDR2 FQNEAQ. DNA for the CDR3: TGTGCCAGCAGCGCGAGCGGGGCTAGGACCGGGGAGCTGTTTTTT. Translation: CASSASGARTGELFF.

The V gene is TRBV24-1, the J gene TRBJ2-3; D might be TRBD2 (6 bases). V gave up 3 bases and J gave up 2 bases, with 11 bases separating them. From germline, CDR1 is KGHDR and CDR2 SFDVKD. There are 15 residues in the CDR3. This CDR3 reads CATSDARDFTDTQYF. CDR3 in DNA: TGTGCCACCAGTGATGCCCGGGACTTCACAGATACGCAGTATTTT.

The chain couples TRBV20-1 to TRBJ2-5; D is perhaps TRBD2 (5 bases). This CDR3 is 16 amino acids long. The germline gives CDR1 DFQATT, CDR2 SNEGSKA (reference sequence). Trimming left V 1 base short and J 4 bases short, with 19 bases between. Written as DNA, the CDR3 is TGCAGTGCTAGAGCGAGGGTCACCAACTGGGGAGAGACCCAGTACTTC. It specifies CSARARVTNWGETQYF.

The J gene is TRBJ1-1, the V gene TRBV2; D ambiguous. The germline V and J ends were trimmed by 0 bases and 0 bases, with 14 bases remaining between them. The CDR3 has 17 amino acids. The germline V gene has CDR1 SNHLY and CDR2 FYNNEI. CDR3 DNA sequence: TGTGCCAGCAGTGAAGCATCTTTCCGGATCATGAACACTGAAGCTTTCTTT. Protein: CASSEASFRIMNTEAFF.

This clonotype was counted between two and nine times. V is TRBV6-5 and J is TRBJ2-3; TRBD1 agrees at 7 bases. The germline CDR1 and CDR2 sequences are MNHEY and SVGAGI. Trimming removed 7 bases from V and 3 bases from J; junction bases left unmatched: 10. This CDR3 contains 15 residues. CDR3 protein: CASMDRSRGTDTQYF. For the CDR3, the DNA is TGTGCCAGCATGGACAGGAGTCGAGGAACAGATACGCAGTATTTT.

The genes are TRBV29-1 and TRBJ2-3; TRBD1 matches at 9 bases. Germline assignment: CDR1 SQVTM and CDR2 ANQGSEA. The CDR3 is 14 residues long. J was trimmed by 3 bases and V by 6 bases; bases with no gene match: 7. In DNA form, the CDR3 reads TGCAGCGTGACACAGGGGGCTCGAACAGATACGCAGTATTTT. Translating it yields CSVTQGARTDTQYF.

The count of this clonotype is one. J is TRBJ2-1 and V is TRBV2, with D tentatively TRBD2 (5 bases). Germline CDR1 is SNHLY and CDR2 is FYNNEI. The CDR3 totals 13 residues. The CDR3 spells CAYRWGESNEQFF. The DNA of the CDR3 is TGTGCTTATCGATGGGGAGAATCCAATGAGCAGTTCTTC. The full variable domain, its missing parts supplied by reference TRBV2 and TRBJ2-1, is EPEVTQTPSHQVTQMGQEVILRCVPISNHLYFYWYRQILGQKVEFLVSFYNNEISEKSEIFDDQFSVERPDGSNFTLKIRSTKLEDSAMYFCAYRWGESNEQFFGPGTRLTVL.

The chain is built from TRBV6-5 and TRBJ2-4; D is unresolved. Trimming took 8 bases from V and 0 from J, leaving 8 bases between them. CDR3 length equals 13 residues. Germline-derived CDR1 and CDR2 are MNHEY and SVGAGI. CDR3 nucleotide sequence: TGTGCCAGCTTCGGCAAAGCCAAAAACATTCAGTACTTC. It translates to CASFGKAKNIQYF.

This clonotype was found a few times. The DNA for the CDR3 is TGTGCCAGTAGTACATCAGGGGGCATTTACGAGCAGTACTTC. Translated: CASSTSGGIYEQYF. The chain combines TRBV19 with TRBJ2-5; 8 bases line up with TRBD1. The closer fit of TRBJ2-7 to the DNA end suggests the J call may be wrong. Germline loops: CDR1 LNHDA, CDR2 SQIVND (reference sequence). The CDR3 spans 14 residues.

This clonotype was counted only a few times. The J gene is TRBJ1-2, the V gene TRBV10-1, with TRBD1 matching over 9 bases. Germline trimming cut 0 bases from V and 6 bases from J; bases unmatched to any gene: 2. Germline V gives CDR1 WNHNN, CDR2 SYGVQD (reference sequence). There are 14 residues in the CDR3. The CDR3 protein is CASSESGTGNGYTF. DNA for the CDR3: TGCGCCAGCAGTGAGTCCGGGACAGGGAATGGCTACACCTTC.

The count of this clonotype is one. The chain is built from TRBV2 and TRBJ2-5; D is possibly TRBD1 (5 bases). Germline assignment: CDR1 SNHLY and CDR2 FYNNEI. The CDR3 spans 13 residues. Trimming left V 3 bases short and J 5 bases short, with 10 bases between. CDR3 region: CASSDGRAETQYF. The CDR3 DNA follows: TGTGCCAGCAGTGACGGCAGGGCGGAGACCCAGTACTTC. The variable domain in full, completed from reference TRBV2 and TRBJ2-5, reads EPEVTQTPSHQVTQMGQEVILRCVPISNHLYFYWYRQILGQKVEFLVSFYNNEISEKSEIFDDQFSVERPDGSNFTLKIRSTKLEDSAMYFCASSDGRAETQYFGPGTRLLVL.